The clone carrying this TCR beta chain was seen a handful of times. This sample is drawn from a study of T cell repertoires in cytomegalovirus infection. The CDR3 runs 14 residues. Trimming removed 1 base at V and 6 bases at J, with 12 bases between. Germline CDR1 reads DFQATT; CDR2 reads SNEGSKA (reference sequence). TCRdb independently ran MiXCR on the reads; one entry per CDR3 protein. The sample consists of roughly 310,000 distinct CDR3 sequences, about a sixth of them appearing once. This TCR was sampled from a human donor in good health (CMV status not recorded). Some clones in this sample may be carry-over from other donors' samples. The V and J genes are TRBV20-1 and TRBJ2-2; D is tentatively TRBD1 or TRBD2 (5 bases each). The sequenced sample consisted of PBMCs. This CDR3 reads CSARGGGMAGELFF. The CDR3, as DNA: TGCAGTGCTAGAGGTGGGGGAATGGCCGGGGAGCTGTTTTTT.